The 8 T cell receptor beta chains presented below share a single source sample, sequenced in a study of shared clonotypes between healthy human individuals. Naive CD8 populations comprised CD45RO-negative cells positively selected for CCR7, excluding terminally differentiated effector memory CD45RA+ cells. Assay: immunoSEQ multiplex PCR; the TCRdb copy retains only in-frame clones and omits some. The sample lists some 2.1 million clones; about 93% were seen once. Sequenced: naive CD8+ T cells from PBMCs. The receptors shown here come from a man between 18 and 35 years old in good health. Some clones in this sample may be carry-over from other donors' samples.

The rearrangement links TRBV14 to TRBJ1-1; D ambiguous. Between the trimmed V and J ends, which lost 2 bases and 6 bases, there was a span of 7 bases. The CDR3 sequence is 12 residues long. Germline CDR1 reads SGHDN; CDR2 reads FVKESK. The CDR3 DNA reads as TGTGCCAGCAGCCAAAATTGGCCTGAAGCTTTCTTT. Translating gives CASSQNWPEAFF.

This clone was recorded only once. This chain links TRBV28 with TRBJ2-3; 10 bases map to TRBD2. V was clipped by 6 bases and J by 3 bases; unmatched bases: 6. The CDR3 covers 15 residues. The germline V gene encodes CDR1 MDHEN and CDR2 SYDVKM. Here the CDR3 DNA reads TGTGCCAGCAGATGGAGCGGGAGGGCGACAGATACGCAGTATTTT. It is translated as CASRWSGRATDTQYF. The full variable domain, rest sourced from reference TRBV28 and TRBJ2-3, is DVKVTQSSRYLVKRTGEKVFLECVQDMDHENMFWYRQDPGLGLRLIYFSYDVKMKEKGDIPEGYSVSREKKERFSLILESASTNQTSMYLCASRWSGRATDTQYFGPGTRLTVL.

The rearrangement uses TRBV28 and TRBJ1-1; 8 bases agree with TRBD1. The CDR3 spans 13 residues. Losses at the gene ends were 10 bases for V and 5 bases for J; bases not matched to a gene: 9. Germline assignment: CDR1 MDHEN and CDR2 SYDVKM. The CDR3 DNA sequence: TGTGCCATCTCCGGGACAGGTCATACTGAAGCTTTCTTT. Translating gives CAISGTGHTEAFF.

The chain carries TRBV2 and TRBJ1-4; D is undetermined. CDR1 and CDR2 from the germline V gene are SNHLY and FYNNEI. V lost 4 bases to trimming and J lost 4 bases, with 13 bases between them. This CDR3 contains 15 residues. CDR3: CASSAFWGNNEKLFF. CDR3 coding DNA: TGTGCCAGCAGTGCCTTTTGGGGTAATAATGAAAAACTGTTTTTT.

The chain employs TRBV9 and TRBJ2-7, with 9 bases lining up with TRBD2. J gave up 3 bases and V 7 bases, and 35 bases lay outside the gene matches. This CDR3 is built from 23 residues. Germline V gene data show CDR1 as SGDLS and CDR2 as YYNGEE. The CDR3 here is CASRSVGARNVGSGSGLGYEQYF. The DNA of the CDR3 is TGTGCCAGCCGCAGCGTAGGCGCCCGAAATGTGGGTAGCGGGAGCGGGCTAGGCTACGAGCAGTACTTC.

This clone came up once. The V gene is TRBV11-2, the J gene TRBJ2-7; 8 bases match TRBD2. This CDR3 region has 18 residues. CDR1 and CDR2 (germline): SGHAT, FQNNGV. V lost 1 base to trimming and J lost 0 bases; unmatched junction nucleotides: 11. The CDR3 DNA follows: TGTGCCAGCAGCTTAGCCCCGTTGAGCAGCGGGAGCTCCTACGAGCAGTACTTC. Translated, it gives CASSLAPLSSGSSYEQYF.

The V and J genes are TRBV6-1 and TRBJ1-3; perhaps TRBD1 as D (6 bases). CDR1 and CDR2 (germline): MNHNS, SASEGT. CDR3 length: 18 amino acids. V was clipped by 0 bases and J by 0 bases, with 15 bases between them. The CDR3 protein is CASSEAQRQVHSGNTIYF. DNA of the CDR3: TGTGCCAGCAGTGAAGCCCAAAGACAGGTTCACTCTGGAAACACCATATATTTT.

V usage is TRBV27 and J usage is TRBJ2-5; 13 bases are shared with TRBD2. Germline V gene lookup returns CDR1 MNHEY and CDR2 SMNVEV (reference sequence). Trimming cost V 4 bases and J 5 bases; bases outside gene matches: 7. This CDR3 contains 16 residues. CDR3 DNA: TGTGCCAGCAGTTCCGAGACTAGCGGGAGGTCTGAGACCCAGTACTTC. Its protein product is CASSSETSGRSETQYF.